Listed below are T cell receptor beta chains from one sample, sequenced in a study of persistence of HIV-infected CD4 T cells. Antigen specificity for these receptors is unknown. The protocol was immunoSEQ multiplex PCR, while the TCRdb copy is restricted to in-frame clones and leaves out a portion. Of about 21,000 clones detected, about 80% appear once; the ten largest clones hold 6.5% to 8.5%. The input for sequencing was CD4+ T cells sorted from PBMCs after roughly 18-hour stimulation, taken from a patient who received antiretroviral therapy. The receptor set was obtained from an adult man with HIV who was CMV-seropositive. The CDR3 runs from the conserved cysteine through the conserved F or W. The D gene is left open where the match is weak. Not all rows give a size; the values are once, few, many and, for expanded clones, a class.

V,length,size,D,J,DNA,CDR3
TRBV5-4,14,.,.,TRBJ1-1,TGTGCCAGCAGCTTGAGGCGAGAGAACACTGAAGCTTTCTTT,CASSLRRENTEAFF
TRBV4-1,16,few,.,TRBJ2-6,TGCGCCAGCAGCCAAGTTCCTAACTCTGGGGCCAACGTCCTGACTTTC,CASSQVPNSGANVLTF
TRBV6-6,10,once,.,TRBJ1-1,TGTGCCAGCACCGGGACGAGAGCTTTCTTT,CASTGTRAFF
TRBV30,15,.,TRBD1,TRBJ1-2,TGTGCCTGGAGTGACCCCGGGACAGGGAACTATGGCTACACCTTC,CAWSDPGTGNYGYTF
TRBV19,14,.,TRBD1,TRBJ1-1,TGTGCCAGTAGCAACCAGGGGGCGCGCACTGAAGCTTTCTTT,CASSNQGARTEAFF
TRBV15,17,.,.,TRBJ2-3,TGTGCCACCAGCAGGGCCAGTTCATACCTTAGCACAGATACGCAGTATTTT,CATSRASSYLSTDTQYF
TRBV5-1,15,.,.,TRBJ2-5,TGCGCCAGCAACCTGGGGGGAGGGGGCGAAGAGACCCAGTACTTC,CASNLGGGGEETQYF
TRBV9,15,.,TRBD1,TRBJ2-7,TGTGCCAGCAGCGTCTCGGGACAGGGAGGTTTCGAGCAGTACTTC,CASSVSGQGGFEQYF
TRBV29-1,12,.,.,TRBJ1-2,TGCAGCGCCGCCGGGACGTACTATGGCTACACCTTC,CSAAGTYYGYTF
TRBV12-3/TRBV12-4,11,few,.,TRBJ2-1,TGTGCCAGCCGAGCCCGGACTGAGCAGTTCTTC,CASRARTEQFF
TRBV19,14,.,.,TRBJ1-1,TGTGCCAGCAGACAGGAGGGGGGGAACACTGAAGCTTTCTTT,CASRQEGGNTEAFF
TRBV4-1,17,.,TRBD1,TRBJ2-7,TGCGCCAGCAGCCTCGAACATCCGGGACAGGCCACCTACGAGCAGTACTTC,CASSLEHPGQATYEQYF
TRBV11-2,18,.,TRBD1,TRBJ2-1,TGTGCCAGCAGCCTAAGACGAGTTAGGGACAGGGCCTACAATGAGCAGTTCTTC,CASSLRRVRDRAYNEQFF
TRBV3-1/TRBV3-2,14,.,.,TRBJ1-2,TGTGCCAGCAGCCAAGAACAGGGATCGAGTGGCTACACCTTC,CASSQEQGSSGYTF
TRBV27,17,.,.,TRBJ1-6,TGTGCCAGCAGTCCACCCCCCCGGGGACTGGTAAATTCACCCCTCCACTTT,CASSPPPRGLVNSPLHF
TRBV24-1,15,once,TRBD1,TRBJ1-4,TGTGCCACCAGTGCCTCCGGGACAGGGCATGAAAAACTGTTTTTT,CATSASGTGHEKLFF
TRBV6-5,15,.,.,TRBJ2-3,TGTGCCAGCAGGGGGGACCCCTCCAGCCCAGATACGCAGTATTTT,CASRGDPSSPDTQYF
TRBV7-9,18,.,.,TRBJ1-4,TGTGCCAGCTCCGGCGGGCGCGTCGGGGTTTTCACTAATGAAAAACTGTTTTTT,CASSGGRVGVFTNEKLFF
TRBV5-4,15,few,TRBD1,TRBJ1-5,TGTGCCAGCAGCTCAGACAGGGCTAGCAATCAGCCCCAGCATTTT,CASSSDRASNQPQHF
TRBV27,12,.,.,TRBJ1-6,TGTGCCAGCAGTCCCCTTGGTTCACCCCTCCACTTT,CASSPLGSPLHF
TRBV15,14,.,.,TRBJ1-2,TGTGCCACCAGCAGGGATGAAACGACGGATGGCTACACCTTC,CATSRDETTDGYTF
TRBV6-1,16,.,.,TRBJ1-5,TGTGCCAGCAGTGGGCTATGGACGGATAGCAATCAGCCCCAGCATTTT,CASSGLWTDSNQPQHF
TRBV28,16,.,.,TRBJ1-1,TGTGCCAGCAGCACAAAGACGACACCCAGGAACACTGAAGCTTTCTTT,CASSTKTTPRNTEAFF
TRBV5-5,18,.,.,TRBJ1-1,TGTGCCAGCAGCTTAAACCTTCCCAGACTGGGTTTTGGGACTGAAGCTTTCTTT,CASSLNLPRLGFGTEAFF
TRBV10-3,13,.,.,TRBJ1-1,TGTGCCATCTCCGAACGGGGGAACACTGAAGCTTTCTTT,CAISERGNTEAFF
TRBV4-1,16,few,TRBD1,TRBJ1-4,TGCGCCAGCAGCCCGGGACAGGCAGCAACTAATGAAAAACTGTTTTTT,CASSPGQAATNEKLFF
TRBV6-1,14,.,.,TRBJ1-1,TGTGCCAGCAGTGAAAGGGGGTCTTCAACTGAAGCTTTCTTT,CASSERGSSTEAFF
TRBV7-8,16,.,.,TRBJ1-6,TGTGCCAGCAGCGACCAGGGTGCGCCCTATAATTCACCCCTCCACTTT,CASSDQGAPYNSPLHF
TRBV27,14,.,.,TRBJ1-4,TGTGCCAGCAGGGGAGGGCTTCCTAATGAAAAACTGTTTTTT,CASRGGLPNEKLFF
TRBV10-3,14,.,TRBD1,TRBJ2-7,TGTGCCATCAGTGTGGACAGGGGGAGCTACGAGCAGTACTTC,CAISVDRGSYEQYF
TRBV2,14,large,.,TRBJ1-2,TGTGCCAGCAGTGAAATGGCGGGGGCGACCGGCTACACCTTC,CASSEMAGATGYTF
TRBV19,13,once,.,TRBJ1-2,TGTGCCAGTAGTATAGCCCGGTCGGGGGGCTACACCTTC,CASSIARSGGYTF
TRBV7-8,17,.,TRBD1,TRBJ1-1,TGTGCCAGCAACATCAGACAGGGCCCCTCAATGAACACTGAAGCTTTCTTT,CASNIRQGPSMNTEAFF
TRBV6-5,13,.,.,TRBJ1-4,TGTGCCAGCAGTAGGACGGTTAATGAAAAACTGTTTTTT,CASSRTVNEKLFF
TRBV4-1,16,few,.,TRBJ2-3,TGCGCCAGCAGGGCCCAGATCCTCTCTAGCACAGATACGCAGTATTTT,CASRAQILSSTDTQYF
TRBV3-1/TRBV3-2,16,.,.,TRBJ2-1,TGTGCCAGCAGCCAAGAGCAAGCGGATCACAAGGGGGAGCAGTTCTTC,CASSQEQADHKGEQFF